These T cell receptor beta chains were read from a single sample in a study of OX40 agonist ivuxolimab in advanced cancers. TCRdb's table, derived via immunoSEQ multiplex PCR, lists solely in-frame clones and lacks some. The table has approximately 11,000 clones, roughly 63% seen once. Sequencing used CD4+ or CD8+ T cells sorted from blood, obtained in a trial of the OX40 agonist ivuxolimab. These receptors all come from an adult with an advanced solid tumor such as melanoma, head and neck, liver or kidney cancer. CDR3s include the opening cysteine and the closing phenylalanine or tryptophan. Each record gives: J gene, V gene, D gene, clone size, CDR3 protein, CDR3 DNA. D genes are given only for firm matches. Size tells how often a clone was seen (once, few, many) or the class of an expanded clone, and some rows leave it out.

J gene: TRBJ1-1; V gene: TRBV7-9; D gene: -; clone size: -; CDR3 protein: CASSPRRGEATEAFF; CDR3 DNA: TGTGCCAGCAGCCCTAGGAGAGGGGAGGCCACTGAAGCTTTCTTT
J gene: TRBJ1-4; V gene: TRBV19; D gene: -; clone size: -; CDR3 protein: CASSGSWELFF; CDR3 DNA: TGTGCCAGTAGCGGTAGTTGGGAACTGTTTTTT
J gene: TRBJ1-5; V gene: TRBV27; D gene: -; clone size: medium-sized; CDR3 protein: CASSSLTGGQPQHF; CDR3 DNA: TGTGCCAGCAGCTCACTTACTGGAGGTCAGCCCCAGCATTTT
J gene: TRBJ1-3; V gene: TRBV7-2; D gene: -; clone size: medium-sized; CDR3 protein: CASSFAGSGNTIYF; CDR3 DNA: TGTGCCAGCAGCTTTGCAGGTTCTGGAAACACCATATATTTT
J gene: TRBJ1-5; V gene: TRBV5-6; D gene: -; clone size: -; CDR3 protein: CASSRGAGSNQPQHF; CDR3 DNA: TGTGCCAGCAGCCGAGGAGCTGGCAGCAATCAGCCCCAGCATTTT
J gene: TRBJ2-7; V gene: TRBV27; D gene: -; clone size: once; CDR3 protein: CASSPQGARYEQYF; CDR3 DNA: TGTGCCAGCAGTCCCCAAGGGGCCAGATACGAGCAGTACTTC
J gene: TRBJ1-2; V gene: TRBV5-1; D gene: TRBD1; clone size: few; CDR3 protein: CASSLVGGAGYGYTF; CDR3 DNA: TGCGCCAGCAGCTTGGTAGGGGGCGCGGGCTATGGCTACACCTTC
J gene: TRBJ2-5; V gene: TRBV6-1; D gene: -; clone size: -; CDR3 protein: CASSEAGGGAQETQYF; CDR3 DNA: TGTGCCAGCAGTGAAGCGGGTGGGGGGGCCCAAGAGACCCAGTACTTC
J gene: TRBJ2-5; V gene: TRBV7-9; D gene: -; clone size: -; CDR3 protein: CASSLIDLETQYF; CDR3 DNA: TGTGCCAGCAGCTTAATAGATTTGGAGACCCAGTACTTC
J gene: TRBJ2-1; V gene: TRBV7-8; D gene: TRBD2; clone size: -; CDR3 protein: CASSARTIAGGSGAYNEQFF; CDR3 DNA: TGTGCCAGCAGCGCCCGGACTATAGCGGGAGGGTCCGGCGCCTACAATGAGCAGTTCTTC
J gene: TRBJ2-1; V gene: TRBV7-8; D gene: -; clone size: -; CDR3 protein: CASSSMRGGAFKDEQFF; CDR3 DNA: TGTGCCAGCAGCTCGATGAGGGGGGGGGCCTTTAAGGATGAGCAGTTCTTC
J gene: TRBJ2-7; V gene: TRBV7-9; D gene: -; clone size: -; CDR3 protein: CASSLGGAHEQYF; CDR3 DNA: TGTGCCAGCAGCTTAGGGGGGGCCCACGAGCAGTACTTC
J gene: TRBJ2-1; V gene: TRBV11-2; D gene: -; clone size: -; CDR3 protein: CASSFTGRTSNEQFF; CDR3 DNA: TGTGCCAGCAGCTTTACTGGTCGGACTTCCAATGAGCAGTTCTTC
J gene: TRBJ1-2; V gene: TRBV28; D gene: TRBD1; clone size: -; CDR3 protein: CASSLRDSNYGYTF; CDR3 DNA: TGTGCCAGCAGTTTAAGGGACAGTAACTATGGCTACACCTTC
J gene: TRBJ2-5; V gene: TRBV9; D gene: TRBD1; clone size: -; CDR3 protein: CASSSGGSEETQYF; CDR3 DNA: TGTGCCAGCAGCTCAGGGGGTAGTGAAGAGACCCAGTACTTC
J gene: TRBJ1-1; V gene: TRBV20-1; D gene: TRBD1; clone size: -; CDR3 protein: CISRGAPEAFF; CDR3 DNA: TGCATTTCCAGGGGGGCCCCTGAAGCTTTCTTT
J gene: TRBJ2-1; V gene: TRBV27; D gene: -; clone size: -; CDR3 protein: CASSLQRTEGPSYNEQFF; CDR3 DNA: TGTGCCAGCAGTTTACAAAGGACGGAAGGTCCCTCCTACAATGAGCAGTTCTTC
J gene: TRBJ2-3; V gene: TRBV11-3; D gene: TRBD2; clone size: -; CDR3 protein: CASSLTPSGNTQYF; CDR3 DNA: TGTGCCAGCAGCTTAACACCTAGCGGTAATACGCAGTATTTT
J gene: TRBJ2-2; V gene: TRBV7-9; D gene: TRBD2; clone size: -; CDR3 protein: CASRLPSGRYAGELFF; CDR3 DNA: TGTGCCAGCAGACTTCCCAGCGGGAGATACGCCGGGGAGCTGTTTTTT
J gene: TRBJ1-5; V gene: TRBV7-9; D gene: -; clone size: few; CDR3 protein: CASSRDLLSNQPQHF; CDR3 DNA: TGTGCCAGCAGCCGCGACTTGCTAAGCAATCAGCCCCAGCATTTT
J gene: TRBJ2-3; V gene: TRBV7-8; D gene: TRBD2; clone size: few; CDR3 protein: CASSSELGLAGGPGDTQYF; CDR3 DNA: TGTGCCAGCAGCTCCGAACTGGGACTAGCGGGAGGGCCTGGAGATACGCAGTATTTT
J gene: TRBJ2-7; V gene: TRBV7-6; D gene: -; clone size: medium-sized; CDR3 protein: CASSLDTAYEQYF; CDR3 DNA: TGTGCCAGCAGCCTCGACACAGCCTACGAGCAGTACTTC
J gene: TRBJ1-2; V gene: TRBV7-9; D gene: TRBD1; clone size: -; CDR3 protein: CASSMGQGAYGYTF; CDR3 DNA: TGTGCCAGCAGCATGGGACAGGGGGCCTATGGCTACACCTTC
J gene: TRBJ2-5; V gene: TRBV27; D gene: TRBD1; clone size: few; CDR3 protein: CASSARGQAEETQYF; CDR3 DNA: TGTGCCAGCAGTGCCCGCGGACAGGCCGAAGAGACCCAGTACTTC
J gene: TRBJ2-1; V gene: TRBV2; D gene: TRBD2; clone size: -; CDR3 protein: CASRLAGRAINEQFF; CDR3 DNA: TGTGCCAGCAGATTAGCGGGACGGGCCATCAATGAGCAGTTCTTC
J gene: TRBJ1-2; V gene: TRBV28; D gene: TRBD1; clone size: -; CDR3 protein: CASSLLARGIFYYGYTF; CDR3 DNA: TGTGCCAGCAGTTTGTTGGCCAGGGGGATCTTTTACTATGGCTACACCTTC
J gene: TRBJ2-2; V gene: TRBV7-9; D gene: -; clone size: hyperexpanded; CDR3 protein: CASRLGNTGELFF; CDR3 DNA: TGTGCCAGCAGACTAGGGAACACCGGGGAGCTGTTTTTT
J gene: TRBJ2-7; V gene: TRBV6-1; D gene: TRBD1; clone size: -; CDR3 protein: CASSESGTGSYEQYF; CDR3 DNA: TGTGCCAGCAGTGAATCCGGGACAGGGTCCTACGAGCAGTACTTC
J gene: TRBJ2-5; V gene: TRBV2; D gene: -; clone size: -; CDR3 protein: CASSERETRGETQYF; CDR3 DNA: TGTGCCAGCAGTGAAAGGGAGACACGGGGTGAGACCCAGTACTTC
J gene: TRBJ1-1; V gene: TRBV19; D gene: TRBD1; clone size: medium-sized; CDR3 protein: CASSADTGGTEAFF; CDR3 DNA: TGTGCCAGTAGTGCCGATACAGGGGGCACTGAAGCTTTCTTT
J gene: TRBJ1-2; V gene: TRBV15; D gene: -; clone size: -; CDR3 protein: CATSRESRRHGYTF; CDR3 DNA: TGTGCCACCAGCAGAGAATCCAGGCGACATGGCTACACCTTC
J gene: TRBJ2-5; V gene: TRBV11-2; D gene: -; clone size: -; CDR3 protein: CASSFEVGETQYF; CDR3 DNA: TGTGCCAGCAGCTTCGAGGTTGGGGAGACCCAGTACTTC
J gene: TRBJ2-2; V gene: TRBV11-2; D gene: TRBD2; clone size: -; CDR3 protein: CASRRTSGTFTGELFF; CDR3 DNA: TGTGCCAGCAGGAGGACTAGCGGGACTTTCACCGGGGAGCTGTTTTTT
J gene: TRBJ2-1; V gene: TRBV2; D gene: TRBD2; clone size: -; CDR3 protein: CASSDIAGGYNEQFF; CDR3 DNA: TGTGCCAGCAGTGATATAGCGGGAGGTTACAATGAGCAGTTCTTC
J gene: TRBJ1-2; V gene: TRBV4-2; D gene: -; clone size: -; CDR3 protein: CASSQEDRPPWGYTF; CDR3 DNA: TGTGCCAGCAGCCAAGAAGACAGGCCTCCATGGGGCTACACCTTC
J gene: TRBJ2-7; V gene: TRBV2; D gene: -; clone size: -; CDR3 protein: CASSDTYEQYF; CDR3 DNA: TGTGCCAGCAGTGACACCTACGAGCAGTACTTC
J gene: TRBJ1-1; V gene: TRBV19; D gene: -; clone size: few; CDR3 protein: CASSIGAGSNTEAFF; CDR3 DNA: TGTGCCAGTAGTATAGGGGCAGGTTCCAACACTGAAGCTTTCTTT
J gene: TRBJ2-7; V gene: TRBV28; D gene: -; clone size: few; CDR3 protein: CASTEGVRIEQYF; CDR3 DNA: TGTGCCAGCACTGAGGGAGTTCGTATCGAGCAGTACTTC
J gene: TRBJ2-3; V gene: TRBV5-1; D gene: -; clone size: -; CDR3 protein: CASSLTPSPGQGTDTQYF; CDR3 DNA: TGCGCCAGCAGCCTAACACCCAGCCCGGGACAAGGCACAGATACGCAGTATTTT
J gene: TRBJ2-4; V gene: TRBV10-1; D gene: TRBD2; clone size: many; CDR3 protein: CASSEGGDYGNIQYF; CDR3 DNA: TGCGCCAGCAGTGAGGGAGGGGACTACGGGAACATTCAGTACTTC
J gene: TRBJ2-7; V gene: TRBV10-1; D gene: TRBD2; clone size: -; CDR3 protein: CASPGMSSGRSSAYEQYF; CDR3 DNA: TGCGCCAGCCCGGGTATGTCTAGCGGGAGGTCGAGCGCCTACGAGCAGTACTTC
J gene: TRBJ2-4; V gene: TRBV4-1; D gene: -; clone size: -; CDR3 protein: CASSPIRGSGDIQYF; CDR3 DNA: TGCGCCAGCAGCCCGATTAGAGGGTCGGGGGACATTCAGTACTTC
J gene: TRBJ1-2; V gene: TRBV28; D gene: -; clone size: -; CDR3 protein: CASAGLSMACSF; CDR3 DNA: TGTGCCAGCGCGGGCCTCTCTATGGCTTGTTCCTTC
J gene: TRBJ2-1; V gene: TRBV13; D gene: -; clone size: -; CDR3 protein: CASSLGDDNEQFF; CDR3 DNA: TGTGCCAGCAGCTTAGGCGACGACAATGAGCAGTTCTTC
J gene: TRBJ2-2; V gene: TRBV29-1; D gene: -; clone size: once; CDR3 protein: CSVDALNTGELFF; CDR3 DNA: TGCAGCGTTGACGCCTTGAACACCGGGGAGCTGTTTTTT
J gene: TRBJ2-7; V gene: TRBV10-3; D gene: -; clone size: -; CDR3 protein: CAISGILEAYEQYF; CDR3 DNA: TGTGCCATCAGTGGGATTCTAGAAGCCTACGAGCAGTACTTC
J gene: TRBJ2-7; V gene: TRBV4-1; D gene: TRBD2; clone size: -; CDR3 protein: CASSQVGVGAGDEQYF; CDR3 DNA: TGCGCCAGCAGCCAAGTGGGGGTAGGAGCGGGAGACGAGCAGTACTTC
J gene: TRBJ1-5; V gene: TRBV19; D gene: TRBD1; clone size: medium-sized; CDR3 protein: CASNPDRRDQPQHF; CDR3 DNA: TGTGCCAGTAACCCGGACAGGCGGGATCAGCCCCAGCATTTT
J gene: TRBJ1-2; V gene: TRBV28; D gene: -; clone size: -; CDR3 protein: CASSDRPGDGYTF; CDR3 DNA: TGTGCCAGCTCTGACAGGCCCGGGGATGGCTACACCTTC
J gene: TRBJ1-1; V gene: TRBV7-6; D gene: -; clone size: -; CDR3 protein: CASYGGMNTEAFF; CDR3 DNA: TGTGCCAGCTATGGAGGGATGAACACTGAAGCTTTCTTT
J gene: TRBJ2-7; V gene: TRBV6-1; D gene: TRBD1; clone size: -; CDR3 protein: CASSLSGTGPYEQYF; CDR3 DNA: TGTGCCAGCAGTCTATCCGGGACAGGGCCCTACGAGCAGTACTTC
J gene: TRBJ1-1; V gene: TRBV28; D gene: -; clone size: -; CDR3 protein: CASLRLEAAENTEAFF; CDR3 DNA: TGTGCCAGCTTAAGGCTCGAGGCAGCCGAGAACACTGAAGCTTTCTTT
J gene: TRBJ2-7; V gene: TRBV28; D gene: -; clone size: -; CDR3 protein: CASSRRGISREQYF; CDR3 DNA: TGTGCCAGCAGTAGGAGAGGGATCTCTCGCGAGCAGTACTTC
J gene: TRBJ2-3; V gene: TRBV9; D gene: -; clone size: large; CDR3 protein: CASSVGGSTDTQYF; CDR3 DNA: TGTGCCAGCAGCGTAGGCGGTAGCACAGATACGCAGTATTTT
J gene: TRBJ2-7; V gene: TRBV4-1; D gene: TRBD1; clone size: -; CDR3 protein: CASSQDPRQGANTEQYF; CDR3 DNA: TGCGCCAGCAGCCAAGACCCCAGACAGGGGGCCAACACCGAGCAGTACTTC
J gene: TRBJ2-7; V gene: TRBV15; D gene: -; clone size: -; CDR3 protein: CATRPRGSSYEQYF; CDR3 DNA: TGTGCCACCAGACCAAGGGGGAGCTCCTACGAGCAGTACTTC
J gene: TRBJ1-2; V gene: TRBV7-9; D gene: TRBD1; clone size: -; CDR3 protein: CASSRQGAGGYTF; CDR3 DNA: TGTGCCAGCAGTCGACAGGGGGCCGGTGGCTACACCTTC
J gene: TRBJ2-7; V gene: TRBV7-9; D gene: -; clone size: few; CDR3 protein: CASSSGSVWGLEQYF; CDR3 DNA: TGTGCCAGCAGTTCGGGTTCCGTCTGGGGACTCGAGCAGTACTTC
J gene: TRBJ2-7; V gene: TRBV6-9; D gene: -; clone size: few; CDR3 protein: CASSYSADFYEQYF; CDR3 DNA: TGTGCCAGCAGTTACTCAGCAGACTTCTACGAGCAGTACTTC